The 21 T cell receptor beta chains in this list originate from one sample, sequenced in a study of beta chain features in type 1 diabetes. Sequenced material consisted of expressed TCRB transcripts (all of the isolated RNA was reverse transcribed). Clones were read by immunoSEQ multiplex PCR, and TCRdb kept only the in-frame ones, dropping some. The repertoire includes hundreds of thousands of clones, 68% of them detected once, and almost 0.055% sits in the top ten. Input material: naive CD4+ T cells from blood. The receptors originated from a man under 40 in good health.

The rearrangement joins TRBV7-2 to TRBJ2-1; D gene unclear. The germline V gene has CDR1 SGHTA and CDR2 FQGNSA. Trimming shortened V by 2 bases and J by 9 bases, and 11 bases separated the two germline ends. CDR3 length equals 13 residues. DNA of the CDR3: TGTGCCAGCAGCTTAAATTCCCCGGGTGAGCAGTTCTTC. This translates into CASSLNSPGEQFF.

The J gene is TRBJ1-4, the V gene TRBV9; D is unclear. The V gene's germline CDR1 is SGDLS and CDR2 YYNGEE. The ends were cut back, 3 bases at V and 1 base at J, with 7 bases in the middle. CDR3 length equals 14 residues. The CDR3 DNA reads TGTGCCAGCAGCGCCAGCAGAACTAATGAAAAACTGTTTTTT. Amino acid sequence: CASSASRTNEKLFF. Looking up the rest from reference TRBV9 and TRBJ1-4 gives the full variable domain: DSGVTQTPKHLITATGQRVTLRCSPRSGDLSVYWYQQSLDQGLQFLIQYYNGEERAKGNILERFSAQQFPDLHSELNLSSLELGDSALYFCASSASRTNEKLFFGSGTQLSVL.

The chain has TRBV30 and TRBJ1-1; D ambiguous. This CDR3 has 13 amino acids. Deletions cut 3 bases from V and 1 base from J, with 9 bases between. Looked up from germline, CDR1 is GTSNPN and CDR2 is SVGIG (reference sequence). CDR3 DNA: TGTGCCTGGAGAGGGCAGCCGAACACTGAAGCTTTCTTT. It is translated as CAWRGQPNTEAFF.

The chain combines TRBV29-1 with TRBJ2-7; TRBD2 matches at 11 bases. CDR1 is SQVTM, CDR2 ANQGSEA, per germline. The V gene end was trimmed by 5 bases and the J gene end by 6 bases; junction bases not matched to a gene: 6. CDR3 length: 13 residues. CDR3 protein: CSVNSGTSGEQYF. CDR3 nucleotide sequence: TGCAGCGTTAATTCCGGGACTAGCGGCGAGCAGTACTTC.

The V call is TRBV7-9, the J call TRBJ2-3, with 8 bases matching TRBD1. Germline lookup yields CDR1 SEHNR and CDR2 FQNEAQ (reference sequence). V was clipped by 1 base and J by 4 bases; unmatched bases: 1. The CDR3 is 14 amino acids. The CDR3 sequence is CASSLGQGPDTQYF. As DNA, the CDR3 is TGTGCCAGCAGCTTAGGACAGGGGCCAGATACGCAGTATTTT.

CDR3 sequence (DNA): TGTGCCAGCAGCTTAGCCTGGGGAGGGAAAGAGACCCAGTACTTC. It is translated as CASSLAWGGKETQYF. This chain connects TRBV7-9 to TRBJ2-5, with TRBD2 matching over 7 bases. Germline assignment: CDR1 SEHNR and CDR2 FQNEAQ (reference sequence). This CDR3 region has 15 residues. Trimming removed 0 bases from V and 3 bases from J; junction bases left unmatched: 4.

The chain couples TRBV6-5 to TRBJ2-7; the match to TRBD1 covers 8 bases. With 8 bases clipped from V and 4 bases from J, the junction kept 4 bases outside the gene matches. This CDR3 contains 12 residues. Germline CDR1 is MNHEY and CDR2 is SVGAGI. The CDR3 bases are TGTGCCAGCGAGGACAGGGAGTACGAGCAGTACTTC. Amino acids: CASEDREYEQYF.

This chain connects TRBV2 to TRBJ2-1; D is possibly TRBD2 (5 bases). The CDR3 spans 13 residues. V dropped 5 bases and J dropped 5 bases, with 10 bases sitting between them. Germline values: CDR1 SNHLY, CDR2 FYNNEI. The CDR3 reads CASSKRGNNEQFF. CDR3 sequence (DNA): TGTGCCAGCAGTAAACGGGGAAACAATGAGCAGTTCTTC.

The chain links TRBV30 to TRBJ2-5; 8 bases align to TRBD2. Germline CDR1 reads GTSNPN; CDR2 reads SVGIG (reference sequence). The CDR3 length is 14 residues. Trimming removed 2 bases from V and 4 bases from J; junction bases left unmatched: 6. This CDR3 reads CAWSPGLAGETQYF. DNA for the CDR3: TGTGCCTGGAGTCCAGGCCTAGCGGGAGAGACCCAGTACTTC.

This chain links TRBV14 with TRBJ2-5; 12 bases are shared with TRBD2. This CDR3 has 17 residues. The V and J ends lost 4 bases and 2 bases, in that order; junction bases with no gene match: 8. Germline assignment: CDR1 SGHDN and CDR2 FVKESK. The CDR3 loop is CASSLGLAGTLQETQYF. The CDR3 DNA is TGTGCCAGCAGCCTAGGACTAGCGGGAACCTTACAAGAGACCCAGTACTTC.

Details on this clone: Other DNA sequences of this sample code for an identical CDR3. V gene TRBV28 combines with J gene TRBJ2-3; no clear D gene. Germline values: CDR1 MDHEN, CDR2 SYDVKM. The CDR3 runs 12 residues. Trimming pared 2 bases from V and 0 bases from J, leaving 0 bases between. The CDR3 DNA is TGTGCCAGCAGTTTAAGCACAGATACGCAGTATTTT. Its protein product is CASSLSTDTQYF.

This rearrangement joins TRBV30 to TRBJ1-1; 11 nucleotides agree with TRBD1. Trimming cost V 2 bases and J 0 bases; bases outside gene matches: 5. CDR3 length: 16 amino acids. The germline V gene encodes CDR1 GTSNPN and CDR2 SVGIG (reference sequence). CDR3 in amino acids: CAWSTGTGGMNTEAFF. CDR3 bases: TGTGCCTGGAGTACCGGGACAGGGGGGATGAACACTGAAGCTTTCTTT.

The chain's CDR3 is CASSLWTGEHPNIQYF. In nucleotides, the CDR3 is TGTGCCAGCAGCTTGTGGACAGGGGAACACCCAAACATTCAGTACTTC. J is TRBJ2-4 and V is TRBV5-4; TRBD1 agrees at 9 bases. The V gene end was trimmed by 1 base and the J gene end by 6 bases; junction bases not matched to a gene: 8. CDR3 size: 16 residues. Per germline, CDR1 SGHNT and CDR2 YYREEE (reference sequence).

This clone was seen only once. This chain connects TRBV9 to TRBJ2-1; D gene ambiguous. The V gene lost 0 bases and the J gene lost 0 bases, with 13 bases spanning the gap. Germline loops: CDR1 SGDLS, CDR2 YYNGEE. The CDR3 length is 17 residues. The CDR3 loop reads CASSVAGRRSSYNEQFF. DNA of the CDR3: TGTGCCAGCAGCGTAGCTGGGCGGCGGAGCTCCTACAATGAGCAGTTCTTC.

The chain employs TRBV29-1 and TRBJ2-3; no firm D call. CDR1 and CDR2 (germline): SQVTM, ANQGSEA. The CDR3 length is 13 residues. Trimming removed 4 bases from V and 5 bases from J, with 13 bases in between. The CDR3 sequence is CSVGLVLKDTQYF. The CDR3 bases are TGCAGCGTTGGCCTAGTCCTTAAAGATACGCAGTATTTT.

V usage is TRBV9 and J usage is TRBJ2-1; D uncertain. Germline V gene lookup returns CDR1 SGDLS and CDR2 YYNGEE. With 2 bases removed from V and 0 bases from J, the gap between germline ends came to 9 bases. The CDR3 consists of 15 residues. CDR3 in amino acids: CASSVVGVSYNEQFF. The CDR3 nucleotides are TGTGCCAGCAGCGTGGTCGGAGTCTCCTACAATGAGCAGTTCTTC.

This clone turned up a few times. As DNA, the CDR3 is TGTGCCAGCAGCCAAGTAAGGGACTCCTACGAGCAGTACTTC. It encodes CASSQVRDSYEQYF. V gene TRBV4-2 combines with J gene TRBJ2-7; D unresolved. Trimming shortened V by 1 base and J by 0 bases, and 7 bases separated the two germline ends. Germline V gene sequence: CDR1 LGHNA, CDR2 YNFKEQ. This CDR3 region has 14 residues.

As for this clone: One junction end disagrees with the germline gene, perhaps due to a read error. The genes are TRBV6-5 and TRBJ2-7; D gene unclear. This CDR3 is 12 amino acids long. Germline assignment: CDR1 MNHEY and CDR2 SVGAGI. The CDR3 loop is CASSYAFDKIVF. The CDR3 DNA follows: TGTGCCAGCAGTTACGCTTTCGACAAGATCGTCTTC.

J is TRBJ2-7 and V is TRBV10-3; D not certain. Germline V gene data show CDR1 as ENHRY and CDR2 as SYGVKD. This CDR3 is 14 amino acids long. V was shortened by 0 bases and J by 2 bases, with 8 bases between the two germline ends. The CDR3: CAISESNGPYEQYF. DNA of the CDR3: TGTGCCATCAGTGAGTCGAACGGACCCTACGAGCAGTACTTC.

The V and J genes are TRBV5-4 and TRBJ2-7; D not resolved. V was cut by 3 bases and J by 2 bases, with 3 bases left in between. Germline CDR1 reads SGHNT; CDR2 reads YYREEE (reference sequence). This CDR3 is 11 amino acids long. CDR3 bases: TGTGCCAGCAGCTCCGCCTACGAGCAGTACTTC. It yields the protein CASSSAYEQYF.

Concerning this clone: The sample has other DNA sequences that encode this CDR3 too. The chain recombines TRBV30 with TRBJ2-7, with 8 nucleotides matching TRBD1. V trimming: 2 bases; J trimming: 4 bases; junction bases outside the gene matches: 4. In germline, CDR1 is GTSNPN, CDR2 SVGIG (reference sequence). The CDR3 extends over 13 amino acids. CDR3 sequence (DNA): TGTGCCTGGAGTCCAGGGGGCTCTTACGAGCAGTACTTC. This codes for CAWSPGGSYEQYF. The whole variable domain, remainder taken from reference TRBV30 and TRBJ2-7, is SQTIHQWPATLVQPVGSPLSLECTVEGTSNPNLYWYRQAAGRGLQLLFYSVGIGQISSEVPQNLSASRPQDRQFILSSKKLLLSDSGFYLCAWSPGGSYEQYFGPGTRLTVT.